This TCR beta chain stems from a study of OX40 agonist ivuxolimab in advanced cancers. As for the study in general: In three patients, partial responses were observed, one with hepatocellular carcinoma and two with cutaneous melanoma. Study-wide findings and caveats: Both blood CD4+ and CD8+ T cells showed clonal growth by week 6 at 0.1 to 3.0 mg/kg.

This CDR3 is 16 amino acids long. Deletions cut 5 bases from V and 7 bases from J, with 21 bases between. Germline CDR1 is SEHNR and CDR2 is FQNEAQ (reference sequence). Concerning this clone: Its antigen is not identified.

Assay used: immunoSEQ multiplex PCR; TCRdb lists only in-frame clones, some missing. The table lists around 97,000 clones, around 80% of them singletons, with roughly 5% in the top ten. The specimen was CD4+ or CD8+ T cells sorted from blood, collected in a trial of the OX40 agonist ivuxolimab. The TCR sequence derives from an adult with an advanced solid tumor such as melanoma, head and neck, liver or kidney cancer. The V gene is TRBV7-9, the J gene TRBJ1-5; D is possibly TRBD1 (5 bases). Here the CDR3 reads CASSPIRQREGQPQHF. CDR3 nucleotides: TGTGCCAGCAGCCCCATCCGACAGAGAGAAGGGCAGCCCCAGCATTTT. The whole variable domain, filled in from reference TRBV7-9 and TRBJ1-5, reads DTGVSQNPRHKITKRGQNVTFRCDPISEHNRLYWYRQTLGQGPEFLTYFQNEAQLEKSRLLSDRFSAERPKGSFSTLEIQRTEQGDSAMYLCASSPIRQREGQPQHFGDGTRLSIL.